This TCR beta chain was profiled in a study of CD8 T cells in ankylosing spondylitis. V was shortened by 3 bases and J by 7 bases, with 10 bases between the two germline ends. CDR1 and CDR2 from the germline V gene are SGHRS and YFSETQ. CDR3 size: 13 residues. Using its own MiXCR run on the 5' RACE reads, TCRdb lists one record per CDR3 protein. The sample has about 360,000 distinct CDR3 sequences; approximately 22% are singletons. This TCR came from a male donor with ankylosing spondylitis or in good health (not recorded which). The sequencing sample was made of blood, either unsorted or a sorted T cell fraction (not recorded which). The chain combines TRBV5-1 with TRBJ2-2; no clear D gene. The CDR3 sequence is CASSSGASGELFF. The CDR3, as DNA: TGCGCCAGCAGCTCCGGCGCTAGCGGGGAGCTGTTTTTT.